These T cell receptor beta chains were read from a single sample in a study of blood T cell repertoires in COVID-19. Profiling relied on immunoSEQ multiplex PCR, and the TCRdb table lists in-frame clones only, not all of them. Counted here are about 150,000 clones, more than 75% occurring once; the ten biggest clones make up approximately 6.1%. Specimen: peripheral blood. These receptor sequences come from a man aged 80 or over with acute or convalescent COVID-19. CDR3s include the opening cysteine and the closing phenylalanine or tryptophan. D genes are given only for firm matches. Only some rows state a clone size, as once, few, many or a class for expanded clones.

D: TRBD2; J: TRBJ2-5; V: TRBV27; size: .; DNA: TGTGCCAGCAGTCCGTCGGGGCTAGCGGGGGGCCAGGCCCAGTACTTC; CDR3: CASSPSGLAGGQAQYF
D: .; J: TRBJ1-5; V: TRBV10-3; size: .; DNA: TGTGCCATCAGTGTGGGGGGGTTGGGATCGAGTCAGCCCCAGCATTTT; CDR3: CAISVGGLGSSQPQHF
D: TRBD1; J: TRBJ1-2; V: TRBV3-1/TRBV3-2; size: .; DNA: TGTGCCAGCAGCCATCCGGGACAGCCTAACTATGGCTACACCTTC; CDR3: CASSHPGQPNYGYTF
D: TRBD1; J: TRBJ1-5; V: TRBV2; size: .; DNA: TGTGCCAGCAGCGCACAGGGGGCAACAAATCAGCCCCAGCATTTT; CDR3: CASSAQGATNQPQHF
D: .; J: TRBJ1-6; V: TRBV10-3; size: .; DNA: TGTGCCATCAGTGAGTCGTCGGGGTTCGGATCACCCCTCCACTTT; CDR3: CAISESSGFGSPLHF
D: TRBD2; J: TRBJ2-5; V: TRBV5-1; size: .; DNA: TGCGCCAGCAGCTTAACTAGCGGGGTACAAGAGACCCAGTACTTC; CDR3: CASSLTSGVQETQYF
D: .; J: TRBJ1-1; V: TRBV5-1; size: .; DNA: TGCGCCAGCAGCTTGGCAGGCAGCTTGAACACTGAAGCTTTCTTT; CDR3: CASSLAGSLNTEAFF
D: .; J: TRBJ2-1; V: TRBV5-1; size: .; DNA: TGCGCCAGCACGGGTTACAATGAGCAGTTCTTC; CDR3: CASTGYNEQFF
D: TRBD2; J: TRBJ2-7; V: TRBV7-9; size: .; DNA: TGTGCCAGCAGCTTAGTCTTCACTAGCGGGAGTGCCTACGAGCAGTACTTC; CDR3: CASSLVFTSGSAYEQYF
D: .; J: TRBJ1-4; V: TRBV6-1; size: .; DNA: TGTGCCAGCAGTGACCTGAATGAAAAACTGTTTTTT; CDR3: CASSDLNEKLFF
D: TRBD2; J: TRBJ2-4; V: TRBV11-2; size: .; DNA: TGTGCCAGCAGCCCGGGACTAGCGGTTCTGGGCAAAAACATTCAGTACTTC; CDR3: CASSPGLAVLGKNIQYF
D: .; J: TRBJ2-1; V: TRBV5-1; size: .; DNA: TGCGCCAGCAGCTTGGTGCAGGGTTACAATGAGCAGTTCTTC; CDR3: CASSLVQGYNEQFF
D: TRBD1; J: TRBJ2-5; V: TRBV18; size: .; DNA: TGTGCCAGCTCTCCGACCGGGACAGGGAATATCGAGACCCAGTACTTC; CDR3: CASSPTGTGNIETQYF
D: .; J: TRBJ1-4; V: TRBV6-5; size: .; DNA: TGTGCCAGCAGGGAGGACAGCACAACTAATGAAAAACTGTTTTTT; CDR3: CASREDSTTNEKLFF
D: TRBD2; J: TRBJ2-3; V: TRBV9; size: .; DNA: TGTGCCAGCAGCGCCGACGGCGGGAGCATGACAGATACGCAGTATTTT; CDR3: CASSADGGSMTDTQYF
D: TRBD1; J: TRBJ2-7; V: TRBV20-1; size: .; DNA: TGCAGTGCTAGTCGGGACAGTGGAGGCTACGAGCAGTACTTC; CDR3: CSASRDSGGYEQYF
D: TRBD1; J: TRBJ1-4; V: TRBV28; size: .; DNA: TGTGCCAGCAGATACAGTCCGGGACAGGGAAAGGAAAAACTGTTTTTT; CDR3: CASRYSPGQGKEKLFF
D: .; J: TRBJ2-5; V: TRBV12-3/TRBV12-4; size: .; DNA: TGTGCCAGCAGGACAACAGGGAAAGAGACCCAGTACTTC; CDR3: CASRTTGKETQYF
D: .; J: TRBJ1-1; V: TRBV7-2; size: once; DNA: TGTGCCAGCAGCCCACCCCAGGGGATAGCCACTGAAGCTTTCTTT; CDR3: CASSPPQGIATEAFF